This T cell receptor beta chain comes out of a study of T-cell memory formation after mild COVID-19 (dated by TCRdb to about 2021). Regarding the complete study: Most TCR sequence clusters were specific to one of the two donors. The cohort was made up of two young adult volunteers, one female and one male, who were previously healthy. In a couple of donors, T-cell clones that expanded and contracted after mild COVID-19 were followed by sequencing TCRalpha and TCRbeta repertoires longitudinally. General findings and caveats noted by the study authors: Balanced CD4/CD8 phenotypes were observed for clones contracting from day 15 to 85, whereas a bias towards CD4+ was observed for a second wave of clones expanding from day 15 to 37. The study included only two mild cases, and larger cohorts that include severe cases with pre-infection samples were judged to be necessary. Contracting CD4+ clones were found mainly in CM and EM memory subsets, while CD8+ clones were enriched in EMRA. Some responding clones were found in pre-infection memory, which suggests that pre-existing cross-reactive memory T cells took part in the SARS-CoV-2 response. SARS-CoV-2 specificity of the second-wave clones peaking on day 37 was not confirmed.

The sample holds a few counts of this clonotype. It has no known antigen specificity. No much larger clonotype is one base removed from it; base qualities were not supplied. PBMCs were isolated by Ficoll-Paque density gradient centrifugation. TCRdb lists the instrument as Illumina NovaSeq 6000. TCRalpha and TCRbeta cDNA libraries were built by 5'RACE with constant-segment primers, adding sample barcodes and unique molecular identifiers. Trizol reagent was used to extract RNA from every sample. Library amplification was performed in two PCR steps, and a second sample barcode and Illumina TruSeq adapters were introduced in the second step. Sequencing of libraries was performed on an Illumina NovaSeq with 2 x 150 bp paired-end reads. As for the authors' bioinformatics: The reads were demultiplexed and collapsed into UMI-guided consensus sequences using migec v1.2.7. Using mixcr v2.1.11, UMI consensuses were aligned to TRA and TRB V and J templates and then assembled into clonotypes. A clonotype was counted as expanded or contracted only when both edgeR and NoisET called the clonotype significant, with the noise models trained on biological replicates. edgeR calls used a false discovery rate-adjusted p below 0.01 and a log2 fold-change threshold of 1. As an exploratory analysis of dynamics, PCA with hierarchical clustering was applied to max-normalized trajectories of the 1000 most abundant clonotypes. Separately sequenced CD4+ and CD8+ repertoires were used to assign the CD4 or CD8 phenotype of responding clones. TCRdb trimmed public reads at Q25 via fastp, called clones via MiXCR and kept in-frame beta chains. When rows share a CDR3 protein, they turn into one entry using the most common DNA and genes. Here the V and J calls rest on TCRdb's processing, not on the authors' analysis. This sample is represented by 550,000 to 700,000 distinct CDR3 sequences; under 20% of them were singletons. Around 13% of the sample belongs to the ten largest clones.

The CDR3 starts with the cysteine, ends with the phenylalanine, and has 13 residues. Of all the DNA, just the CDR3 is kept, 39 bases in frame from base 1. Deletion took 2 bases off V and 6 bases off J, with a span of 5 bases between the germline ends. In the germline V gene, CDR1 corresponds to MNHEY and CDR2 to SVGAGI. This clonotype originated in an adult woman who had mild COVID-19 (a few samples of this study predate the infection). The sample titles of this study are shuffled in the database, so cell type and time point are left out; the donor was told from shared clones. The sample was PBMCs or a T cell subset sorted from them (not recorded which). Recombination connected TRBV6-5 to TRBJ1-6; the D gene is perhaps TRBD1, from 5 matching bases. CDR3 loop: CASSYRGNSPLHF. In nucleotide form, the sequence is TGTGCCAGCAGTTACAGGGGTAATTCACCCCTCCACTTT.